This T cell receptor beta chain was captured in a study of T cells after yellow fever vaccination. Study context: In the case of low-cell-number fractions, SMART-Seq v4 Ultra Low Input was used for preparation. The study's findings and limits: Clones that expanded after primary vaccination mostly reappeared after the booster (just over 95% CD4, 70% to 90% CD8). Some clonotypes, a small share, were shared between CD4 and CD8 compartments.

As TCR cDNA was made by 5'RACE template switching, a universal primer site and UMIs were added. TCRdb analysed the 5' RACE reads with MiXCR anew, one entry per CDR3 protein. The sample lists about 69,000 distinct CDR3 sequences, 5% to 6.5% occurring once. This clonotype was detected many times. The antigen is unknown. Germline assignment: CDR1 SGHRS and CDR2 YFSETQ. The CDR3 contains 14 residues. V was cut by 0 bases and J by 4 bases, with 8 bases left in between. The V and J genes are TRBV5-1 and TRBJ1-5, with TRBD1 as a possible D gene (5 bases). This receptor was taken from a man younger than 35 who received the YFV17D yellow fever vaccine. The material was CD4+ T cells sorted from PBMCs, obtained less than 16 days after the first yellow fever vaccination. The CDR3 loop is CASSLDGGNQPQHF. Here the CDR3 DNA reads TGCGCCAGCAGCTTGGATGGGGGGAATCAGCCCCAGCATTTT. The full variable domain, with the rest looked up from reference TRBV5-1 and TRBJ1-5, is KAGVTQTPRYLIKTRGQQVTLSCSPISGHRSVSWYQQTPGQGLQFLFEYFSETQRNKGNFPGRFSGRQFSNSRSEMNVSTLELGDSALYLCASSLDGGNQPQHFGDGTRLSIL.